This entry lists 19 T cell receptor beta chains sequenced from one sample in a study. Using its own MiXCR run on the 5' RACE reads, TCRdb lists one record per CDR3 protein. The data show around 33,000 distinct CDR3 sequences, roughly 25% seen once. Sequencing was done on a sample of memory CD4+ T cells sorted from blood. Subset: memory CD4+ T cells, CD4+CD45RO+CD25-. These receptors came from a female donor with breast cancer.

Points on this clonotype: At one end, the junction sequence differs from germline, possibly due to a read error. The V gene is TRBV6-5, the J gene TRBJ1-2, with a possible D match to TRBD1 (5 bases). The CDR3 extends over 13 amino acids. Germline V gives CDR1 MNHEY, CDR2 SVGAGI. CDR3 nucleotides: TGTGCCAGCAGTTACGCCGGGACCGAGCTAATCGTCTTC. Translation: CASSYAGTELIVF.

As regards this clonotype: A clone one base away is much larger, so this may be a read error. The chain employs TRBV7-9 and TRBJ1-1; D remains unclear. CDR1 SEHNR and CDR2 FQNEAQ come from the germline V gene (reference sequence). This CDR3 spans 11 amino acids. For the CDR3, the DNA is TGTGCCAGCAGCTCGTACACTGAAGCTTCCTTT. Its translation is CASSSYTEASF.

The chain recombines TRBV7-3 with TRBJ2-3; D is perhaps TRBD2 (7 bases). Deletions cut 5 bases from V and 5 bases from J, with 17 bases between. This CDR3 comprises 15 residues. Per germline, CDR1 SGHTA and CDR2 FQGTGA. The CDR3 is CASSPGVGGEDTQYF. In nucleotides, the CDR3 is TGTGCCAGCAGCCCGGGGGTAGGGGGGGAAGATACGCAGTATTTT.

The chain links TRBV4-1 to TRBJ1-2; a possible D gene is TRBD1 (5 bases). CDR3 length: 15 amino acids. V lost 0 bases and J lost 5, with 13 bases in between. Germline CDR1 reads MGHRA; CDR2 reads YSYEKL. CDR3 loop: CASSQDIGALYGYTF. The CDR3 nucleotides read TGCGCCAGCAGCCAAGATATTGGGGCCCTGTATGGCTACACCTTC.

The chain carries TRBV9 and TRBJ1-2; D ambiguous. Trimming left V 3 bases short and J 6 bases short, with 12 bases between. CDR3 length: 13 amino acids. CDR1 SGDLS and CDR2 YYNGEE come from the germline V gene. The CDR3 loop reads CASSGGEDHGYTF. CDR3 in DNA: TGTGCCAGCAGCGGGGGAGAGGACCATGGCTACACCTTC.

This clonotype showed up just a few times. The chain couples TRBV6-2 or TRBV6-3 to TRBJ2-1, with 10 bases that match TRBD2. Trimming at V came to 5 bases and at J to 2 bases, leaving 9 bases not matched to a gene. The CDR3 extends over 17 amino acids. From germline, CDR1 is MNHEY and CDR2 SVGEGT. CDR3 protein: CASSKQLAGQAYNEQFF. CDR3 sequence (DNA): TGTGCCAGCAGTAAACAACTAGCGGGACAAGCCTACAATGAGCAGTTCTTC.

This clonotype was recorded only once. The chain joins TRBV3-1 to TRBJ2-3; D not certain. Between the trimmed V and J ends, which lost 1 base and 6 bases, there was a span of 11 bases. The CDR3 runs 14 residues. In germline, CDR1 is LGHDT, CDR2 YNNKEL (reference sequence). The CDR3 DNA follows: TGTGCCAGCAGCCAAGCGTTAACCGCGGATACGCAGTATTTT. It encodes CASSQALTADTQYF.

CDR3 coding DNA: TGTGCCAGCAGCTTAGACGGGGCAGGGTACAATCAGCCCCAGCATTTT. Encoded protein: CASSLDGAGYNQPQHF. The chain has TRBV11-2 and TRBJ1-5; a possible D gene is TRBD1 (5 bases). Germline V gene sequence: CDR1 SGHAT, CDR2 FQNNGV. CDR3 length equals 16 residues. Trimming pared 0 bases from V and 3 bases from J, leaving 12 bases between.

This sequence joins TRBV6-5 and TRBJ2-1, with 7 bases that match TRBD1. J lost 7 bases, V lost 4 bases, and 4 bases had no gene match. Germline loops: CDR1 MNHEY, CDR2 SVGAGI. There are 13 residues in the CDR3. CDR3 residues: CASSSYRGNEQFF. DNA of the CDR3: TGTGCCAGCAGTTCCTACAGGGGTAATGAGCAGTTCTTC.

The rearrangement uses TRBV18 and TRBJ1-5; TRBD1 matches at 9 bases. CDR3 length: 16 residues. The germline gives CDR1 KGHSH, CDR2 LQKENI. The V segment lost 3 bases and the J segment 2 bases; nucleotides outside the gene matches: 5. The DNA of the CDR3 is TGTGCCAGCTCACCGGGACAGGGTCTCGGCAATCAGCCCCAGCATTTT. Amino acids: CASSPGQGLGNQPQHF.

A few counts support this clonotype. The CDR3 sequence: CASSSGQGNSGYTF. For the CDR3, the DNA is TGCGCCAGCAGCTCAGGACAGGGGAATTCTGGCTACACCTTC. The chain employs TRBV5-1 and TRBJ1-2; TRBD1 matches 9 bases. CDR3 length: 14 residues. The germline gives CDR1 SGHRS, CDR2 YFSETQ. V was clipped by 3 bases and J by 7 bases; unmatched bases: 7.

The rearrangement uses TRBV5-5 and TRBJ2-1; no clear D. With 2 bases removed from V and 0 bases from J, the gap between germline ends came to 12 bases. Germline CDR1 reads SGHKS; CDR2 reads YYEKEE (reference sequence). The CDR3 totals 16 residues. The CDR3: CASSLDPQPSYNEQFF. CDR3 sequence (DNA): TGTGCCAGCAGCTTAGACCCCCAACCCTCCTACAATGAGCAGTTCTTC.

Details on this clonotype: This clone may be a read error of a much larger clone one base away. The chain has TRBV20-1 and TRBJ1-1; D may be TRBD1 (6 bases). The CDR3 runs to 13 residues. CDR1 DFQATT and CDR2 SNEGSKA come from the germline V gene (reference sequence). The CDR3 sequence: CSAWGRTNTEASF. CDR3 nucleotide sequence: TGCAGTGCATGGGGGCGGACCAACACTGAAGCTTCCTTT.

The chain employs TRBV28 and TRBJ1-2, with D hard to call. Deletions cut 5 bases from V and 4 bases from J, with 14 bases between. The germline CDR1 and CDR2 sequences are MDHEN and SYDVKM. CDR3 length equals 14 residues. Here the CDR3 reads CASSLPRGGYGYTF. CDR3 bases: TGTGCCAGCAGTCTCCCACGGGGTGGCTATGGCTACACCTTC.

This clonotype was detected only a few times. The chain has TRBV29-1 and TRBJ1-2; 10 bases map to TRBD1. The germline gives CDR1 SQVTM, CDR2 ANQGSEA. With V trimmed by 3 bases and J by 2 bases, 3 bases remained unmatched. The CDR3 is 14 residues long. CDR3 residues: CSVETGGGNYGYTF. CDR3 nucleotides: TGCAGCGTTGAGACAGGGGGCGGGAACTATGGCTACACCTTC.

This clonotype was picked up many times. This CDR3 reads CASSFEVLRVTYNEQFF. CDR3 in DNA: TGTGCCAGCAGTTTCGAGGTCCTTAGGGTCACCTACAATGAGCAGTTCTTC. This chain uses TRBV12-3 or TRBV12-4 with TRBJ2-1; D is unresolved. The V end was cut by 3 bases, the J end by 2 bases, with 17 bases between. The length of the CDR3 is 17 residues.

This clonotype was recorded a few times. The chain is built from TRBV24-1 and TRBJ2-1; 10 nucleotides align to TRBD2. The V and J ends lost 1 base and 5 bases, in that order; junction bases with no gene match: 7. There are 17 residues in the CDR3. The V gene's germline CDR1 is KGHDR and CDR2 SFDVKD. CDR3 protein: CATSDFGLAGEHNEQFF. The CDR3 coding sequence is TGTGCCACCAGTGATTTTGGGCTAGCGGGGGAGCACAATGAGCAGTTCTTC.

The table lists this clonotype with a few counts. The rearrangement joins TRBV24-1 to TRBJ2-3; D gene ambiguous. This CDR3 is 12 amino acids long. The V and J ends lost 5 bases and 4 bases respectively, with 6 bases between them. In germline, CDR1 is KGHDR, CDR2 SFDVKD. CDR3 DNA: TGTGCCACCAGTGTTGGGCCAGATACGCAGTATTTT. Protein: CATSVGPDTQYF.

The chain is built from TRBV7-9 and TRBJ2-1; 11 positions match TRBD2. The CDR3 loop spans 17 amino acids. The trim removed 1 base at V and 8 bases at J, leaving 10 bases unmatched. In germline, CDR1 is SEHNR, CDR2 FQNEAQ (reference sequence). CDR3 sequence reads: CASSLGRLAGFLDEQFF. The DNA of the CDR3 is TGTGCCAGCAGCTTAGGCCGACTAGCGGGATTCCTGGATGAGCAGTTCTTC.